A selection of T cell receptor beta chains follows, all from one sample in a study of beta chain features in type 1 diabetes. The table came from immunoSEQ multiplex PCR; TCRdb's copy has only in-frame clones and leaves some out. The top ten clones hold roughly 0.04% of a sample with about 660,000 clones, about 14% of them seen once. What was sequenced was naive CD4+ T cells from blood. The receptors here all came from a man aged 18 to 29 with type 1 diabetes. Both conserved end residues are part of each CDR3. Fields, in order: J gene, V gene, D gene, clone size, CDR3 protein, CDR3 DNA. A D gene is named only where the DNA matches it firmly. Clone sizes are given selectively: once, few, many, or a class where the clone is expanded.

J gene: TRBJ2-3
V gene: TRBV9
D gene: TRBD2
clone size: NA
CDR3 protein: CASGPVSGGTDTQYF
CDR3 DNA: TGTGCCAGCGGACCAGTCAGCGGGGGCACAGATACGCAGTATTTT

J gene: TRBJ1-5
V gene: TRBV5-5
D gene: NA
clone size: NA
CDR3 protein: CASSTGLLGQPQHF
CDR3 DNA: TGTGCCAGCAGCACAGGATTGTTGGGGCAGCCCCAGCATTTT

J gene: TRBJ1-3
V gene: TRBV7-2
D gene: NA
clone size: NA
CDR3 protein: CASKTYSGNTIYF
CDR3 DNA: TGTGCCAGCAAAACGTACTCTGGAAACACCATATATTTT

J gene: TRBJ1-6
V gene: TRBV7-9
D gene: NA
clone size: few
CDR3 protein: CASSTGTAGNSPLHF
CDR3 DNA: TGTGCCAGCAGCACCGGGACTGCGGGGAATTCACCCCTCCACTTT

J gene: TRBJ1-5
V gene: TRBV21-1
D gene: NA
clone size: few
CDR3 protein: CASRRFGPQPQHF
CDR3 DNA: TGTGCCAGCAGGAGGTTCGGACCTCAGCCCCAGCATTTT

J gene: TRBJ1-1
V gene: TRBV29-1
D gene: TRBD1
clone size: few
CDR3 protein: CSVEGQGGNTEAFF
CDR3 DNA: TGCAGCGTTGAGGGACAGGGTGGAAACACTGAAGCTTTCTTT

J gene: TRBJ2-1
V gene: TRBV7-3
D gene: NA
clone size: NA
CDR3 protein: CASTVGVGRHNEQFF
CDR3 DNA: TGTGCCAGCACCGTAGGGGTCGGAAGACACAATGAGCAGTTCTTC

J gene: TRBJ2-1
V gene: TRBV5-4
D gene: TRBD2
clone size: few
CDR3 protein: CASSFSGSSYNEQFF
CDR3 DNA: TGTGCCAGCAGCTTTAGCGGGAGCTCCTACAATGAGCAGTTCTTC

J gene: TRBJ2-7
V gene: TRBV6-5
D gene: NA
clone size: NA
CDR3 protein: CASSYSIARQQYF
CDR3 DNA: TGTGCCAGCAGTTACTCGATAGCTCGACAGCAGTACTTC

J gene: TRBJ2-1
V gene: TRBV2
D gene: NA
clone size: NA
CDR3 protein: CASVQGRYNEQFF
CDR3 DNA: TGTGCCAGCGTCCAGGGACGATACAATGAGCAGTTCTTC

J gene: TRBJ2-1
V gene: TRBV5-1
D gene: TRBD2
clone size: few
CDR3 protein: CASSPLGGSGGSNEQFF
CDR3 DNA: TGCGCCAGCAGCCCCCTTGGTGGTAGCGGGGGAAGCAATGAGCAGTTCTTC

J gene: TRBJ2-3
V gene: TRBV13
D gene: NA
clone size: few
CDR3 protein: CASSPRLAGTDTQYF
CDR3 DNA: TGTGCCAGCAGCCCCAGACTGGCGGGAACAGATACGCAGTATTTT

J gene: TRBJ1-1
V gene: TRBV7-2
D gene: TRBD1
clone size: few
CDR3 protein: CASSPDRGTHEAFF
CDR3 DNA: TGTGCCAGCAGCCCAGACAGGGGTACCCATGAAGCTTTCTTT

J gene: TRBJ2-1
V gene: TRBV29-1
D gene: TRBD1
clone size: few
CDR3 protein: CSVGYRGMGEQFF
CDR3 DNA: TGCAGCGTTGGGTACAGGGGGATGGGTGAGCAGTTCTTC

J gene: TRBJ1-1
V gene: TRBV7-2
D gene: NA
clone size: few
CDR3 protein: CASSAAGGTEAFF
CDR3 DNA: TGTGCCAGCAGCGCCGCGGGGGGCACTGAAGCTTTCTTT

J gene: TRBJ1-3
V gene: TRBV30
D gene: NA
clone size: NA
CDR3 protein: CAWRVGISGNTIYF
CDR3 DNA: TGTGCCTGGAGGGTGGGGATTTCTGGAAACACCATATATTTT

J gene: TRBJ1-4
V gene: TRBV28
D gene: TRBD1
clone size: NA
CDR3 protein: CASRRTQTGGDEKLFF
CDR3 DNA: TGTGCCAGCAGACGCACGCAGACAGGGGGAGATGAAAAACTGTTTTTT

J gene: TRBJ2-5
V gene: TRBV18
D gene: NA
clone size: NA
CDR3 protein: CASSPGLQETQYF
CDR3 DNA: TGTGCCAGCTCACCCGGACTACAAGAGACCCAGTACTTC

J gene: TRBJ1-1
V gene: TRBV29-1
D gene: NA
clone size: NA
CDR3 protein: CSVVVLSPTEAFF
CDR3 DNA: TGCAGCGTTGTTGTTCTGAGTCCCACTGAAGCTTTCTTT

J gene: TRBJ2-2
V gene: TRBV4-2
D gene: TRBD1
clone size: few
CDR3 protein: CASSYGQGAVGELFF
CDR3 DNA: TGTGCCAGCAGCTACGGACAGGGGGCGGTCGGGGAGCTGTTTTTT

J gene: TRBJ2-6
V gene: TRBV5-6
D gene: NA
clone size: NA
CDR3 protein: CASSLVGAGANVLTF
CDR3 DNA: TGTGCCAGCAGCTTGGTGGGGGCCGGGGCCAACGTCCTGACTTTC

J gene: TRBJ2-1
V gene: TRBV7-9
D gene: NA
clone size: NA
CDR3 protein: CASSLAGEQFF
CDR3 DNA: TGTGCCAGCAGCTTAGCGGGCGAGCAGTTCTTC

J gene: TRBJ2-1
V gene: TRBV18
D gene: TRBD1
clone size: few
CDR3 protein: CASSAYRDRVPNEQFF
CDR3 DNA: TGTGCCAGCTCAGCCTACCGGGACAGGGTCCCCAATGAGCAGTTCTTC

J gene: TRBJ1-1
V gene: TRBV30
D gene: NA
clone size: NA
CDR3 protein: CAWSLYPNTEAFF
CDR3 DNA: TGTGCCTGGAGCTTATACCCGAACACTGAAGCTTTCTTT

J gene: TRBJ2-7
V gene: TRBV5-6
D gene: TRBD2
clone size: NA
CDR3 protein: CASSFGEGLPYEQYF
CDR3 DNA: TGTGCCAGCAGCTTTGGTGAGGGACTACCCTACGAGCAGTACTTC

J gene: TRBJ2-5
V gene: TRBV18
D gene: NA
clone size: NA
CDR3 protein: CASSPTQETQYF
CDR3 DNA: TGTGCCAGCTCACCGACTCAAGAGACCCAGTACTTC

J gene: TRBJ1-2
V gene: TRBV6-5
D gene: NA
clone size: NA
CDR3 protein: CASIGVNYGYTF
CDR3 DNA: TGTGCCAGCATTGGAGTTAACTATGGCTACACCTTC

J gene: TRBJ1-4
V gene: TRBV18
D gene: TRBD1
clone size: NA
CDR3 protein: CASSPNRQGTNEKLFF
CDR3 DNA: TGTGCCAGCTCACCCAATCGACAGGGGACTAATGAAAAACTGTTTTTT

J gene: TRBJ2-3
V gene: TRBV7-2
D gene: NA
clone size: NA
CDR3 protein: CASSLYTDTQYF
CDR3 DNA: TGTGCCAGCAGCCTGTACACAGATACGCAGTATTTT

J gene: TRBJ1-4
V gene: TRBV7-2
D gene: NA
clone size: few
CDR3 protein: CASSLWGETNEKLFF
CDR3 DNA: TGTGCCAGCAGCTTATGGGGGGAGACTAATGAAAAACTGTTTTTT

J gene: TRBJ1-5
V gene: TRBV15
D gene: TRBD1
clone size: NA
CDR3 protein: CATSRDPGQVGQPQHF
CDR3 DNA: TGTGCCACCAGCAGAGATCCAGGACAGGTTGGTCAGCCCCAGCATTTT

J gene: TRBJ2-7
V gene: TRBV20-1
D gene: NA
clone size: few
CDR3 protein: CSASSSYEQYF
CDR3 DNA: TGCAGTGCTAGTAGCTCCTACGAGCAGTACTTC

J gene: TRBJ2-5
V gene: TRBV4-2
D gene: TRBD2
clone size: few
CDR3 protein: CASSPREAGHETQYF
CDR3 DNA: TGTGCCAGCAGCCCCCGGGAAGCGGGGCACGAGACCCAGTACTTC

J gene: TRBJ1-1
V gene: TRBV7-2
D gene: NA
clone size: NA
CDR3 protein: CASSLGGYGAFF
CDR3 DNA: TGTGCCAGCAGCTTAGGTGGGTACGGCGCTTTCTTT

J gene: TRBJ1-4
V gene: TRBV4-3
D gene: NA
clone size: NA
CDR3 protein: CASSQDKAGKLFF
CDR3 DNA: TGCGCCAGCAGCCAAGATAAAGCGGGAAAACTGTTTTTT

J gene: TRBJ1-6
V gene: TRBV9
D gene: NA
clone size: few
CDR3 protein: CASSVESGNSPLHF
CDR3 DNA: TGTGCCAGCAGCGTAGAATCAGGGAACTCACCCCTCCACTTT

J gene: TRBJ1-1
V gene: TRBV7-2
D gene: NA
clone size: few
CDR3 protein: CASSLGGINTEAFF
CDR3 DNA: TGTGCCAGCAGCTTGGGAGGGATAAACACTGAAGCTTTCTTT

J gene: TRBJ2-7
V gene: TRBV29-1
D gene: TRBD2
clone size: few
CDR3 protein: CSVSGTGFYEQYF
CDR3 DNA: TGCAGCGTCAGCGGGACGGGTTTCTACGAGCAGTACTTC

J gene: TRBJ2-3
V gene: TRBV9
D gene: NA
clone size: NA
CDR3 protein: CASSVGQSTDTQYF
CDR3 DNA: TGTGCCAGCAGCGTAGGTCAAAGCACAGATACGCAGTATTTT

J gene: TRBJ1-6
V gene: TRBV4-3
D gene: NA
clone size: NA
CDR3 protein: CASSQDEVQPLHF
CDR3 DNA: TGCGCCAGCAGCCAAGATGAGGTTCAGCCCCTCCACTTT

J gene: TRBJ1-4
V gene: TRBV7-2
D gene: NA
clone size: NA
CDR3 protein: CASSFDRANEKLFF
CDR3 DNA: TGTGCCAGCAGCTTTGATCGAGCTAATGAAAAACTGTTTTTT

J gene: TRBJ2-1
V gene: TRBV5-6
D gene: TRBD2
clone size: NA
CDR3 protein: CASSSGTSGGGEQFF
CDR3 DNA: TGTGCCAGCAGCTCGGGGACTAGCGGTGGGGGTGAGCAGTTCTTC

J gene: TRBJ2-7
V gene: TRBV4-3
D gene: NA
clone size: NA
CDR3 protein: CASSHTAGTPAYEQYF
CDR3 DNA: TGCGCCAGCAGCCACACCGCGGGAACTCCTGCCTACGAGCAGTACTTC

J gene: TRBJ1-1
V gene: TRBV5-1
D gene: TRBD1
clone size: few
CDR3 protein: CASSVTTGATEAFF
CDR3 DNA: TGCGCCAGCAGCGTGACAACAGGGGCCACTGAAGCTTTCTTT

J gene: TRBJ2-1
V gene: TRBV5-1
D gene: TRBD1
clone size: few
CDR3 protein: CASSLAGTGISSYNEQFF
CDR3 DNA: TGCGCCAGCAGCTTGGCCGGGACAGGGATCAGCTCCTACAATGAGCAGTTCTTC

J gene: TRBJ2-3
V gene: TRBV28
D gene: NA
clone size: once
CDR3 protein: CASSLGGPQWDTQYF
CDR3 DNA: TGTGCCAGCAGTTTAGGGGGACCACAGTGGGATACGCAGTATTTT

J gene: TRBJ2-1
V gene: TRBV19
D gene: TRBD2
clone size: few
CDR3 protein: CASNPAGPDNEQFF
CDR3 DNA: TGTGCCAGTAACCCAGCGGGACCTGACAATGAGCAGTTCTTC

J gene: TRBJ2-2
V gene: TRBV19
D gene: TRBD1
clone size: NA
CDR3 protein: CASSASGTGYTGELFF
CDR3 DNA: TGTGCCAGTAGTGCCAGCGGGACAGGGTATACCGGGGAGCTGTTTTTT

J gene: TRBJ2-3
V gene: TRBV6-5
D gene: TRBD1
clone size: NA
CDR3 protein: CASSFQGAGTDTQYF
CDR3 DNA: TGTGCCAGCAGTTTTCAGGGGGCTGGAACAGATACGCAGTATTTT

J gene: TRBJ2-3
V gene: TRBV4-1
D gene: TRBD2
clone size: NA
CDR3 protein: CASSQGGTSGDTQYF
CDR3 DNA: TGCGCCAGCAGCCAAGGGGGGACTAGCGGGGATACGCAGTATTTT

J gene: TRBJ2-5
V gene: TRBV7-9
D gene: NA
clone size: few
CDR3 protein: CASSLRPHQETQYF
CDR3 DNA: TGTGCCAGCAGCTTACGACCCCACCAAGAGACCCAGTACTTC

J gene: TRBJ2-3
V gene: TRBV5-4
D gene: NA
clone size: few
CDR3 protein: CASSLAGAGTDTQYF
CDR3 DNA: TGTGCCAGCAGCTTGGCAGGGGCGGGCACAGATACGCAGTATTTT